These 6 T cell receptor beta chains were all obtained from the same sample, sequenced in a study of cytotoxic CD8 clonotypes in ibrutinib-treated CLL. The data were produced by immunoSEQ multiplex PCR, yet TCRdb's version contains in-frame clones alone and is incomplete. The table has over 120,000 clones, 75% to 85% seen once; the top ten hold 13%. The material sequenced was PBMCs, taken after 12 months of ibrutinib treatment. The receptors derive from a human donor with chronic lymphocytic leukemia.

The chain couples TRBV6-1 to TRBJ1-5, with D perhaps TRBD1 (6 bases). CDR3 length equals 14 residues. V was clipped by 8 bases and J by 1 base, with 12 bases between them. Germline lookup yields CDR1 MNHNS and CDR2 SASEGT. In nucleotides, the CDR3 is TGTGCCAGCGGGGGGCGAATAAGCAATCAGCCCCAGCATTTT. The encoded protein is CASGGRISNQPQHF.

This chain uses TRBV27 with TRBJ1-1; tentatively, D is TRBD1 (6 bases). The CDR3 has 16 residues. CDR1 and CDR2 from the germline V gene are MNHEY and SMNVEV (reference sequence). V was trimmed by 4 bases and J by 4 bases, leaving 19 bases between them. This chain's CDR3 is CASSSTLGGAFTEAFF. As DNA, the CDR3 is TGTGCCAGCAGTTCGACCCTAGGGGGGGCGTTCACTGAAGCTTTCTTT.

CDR3 loop: CASSWTGRDTEAFF. CDR3 DNA sequence: TGTGCCAGCAGCTGGACAGGGAGGGACACTGAAGCTTTCTTT. The chain is built from TRBV7-2 and TRBJ1-1; TRBD1 matches at 8 bases. Trimming cost V 4 bases and J 3 bases; bases outside gene matches: 4. Per the germline V gene, CDR1 is SGHTA and CDR2 is FQGNSA. This CDR3 region has 14 residues.

This clone turned up a few times. The chain recombines TRBV30 with TRBJ1-2; a weak D match, TRBD1 (5 bases). The V gene lost 3 bases and the J gene lost 2 bases, with 10 bases spanning the gap. CDR1 is GTSNPN and CDR2 is SVGIG in the germline V gene (reference sequence). This CDR3 region has 13 residues. The DNA for the CDR3 is TGTGCCTGGAGAGGGACGGGGAACTATGGCTACACCTTC. It yields the protein CAWRGTGNYGYTF.

In this sample, this clone turned up once. This rearrangement joins TRBV28 to TRBJ1-1; 8 bases agree with TRBD1. The CDR3 totals 12 residues. V shed 10 bases and J 4 bases; nucleotides not matched to a gene: 5. In germline, CDR1 is MDHEN, CDR2 SYDVKM. The CDR3 region is CAISDRVTEAFF. In DNA, the CDR3 is TGTGCCATCTCGGACAGGGTCACTGAAGCTTTCTTT.

The rearrangement links TRBV5-1 to TRBJ1-1; D might be TRBD1 (5 bases). The CDR3 loop spans 15 amino acids. Trimming left V 4 bases short and J 5 bases short, with 18 bases between. Germline CDR1 reads SGHRS; CDR2 reads YFSETQ. The CDR3 reads CASSRGTAVGTEAFF. The CDR3 bases are TGCGCCAGCAGCCGGGGGACGGCGGTTGGGACTGAAGCTTTCTTT.